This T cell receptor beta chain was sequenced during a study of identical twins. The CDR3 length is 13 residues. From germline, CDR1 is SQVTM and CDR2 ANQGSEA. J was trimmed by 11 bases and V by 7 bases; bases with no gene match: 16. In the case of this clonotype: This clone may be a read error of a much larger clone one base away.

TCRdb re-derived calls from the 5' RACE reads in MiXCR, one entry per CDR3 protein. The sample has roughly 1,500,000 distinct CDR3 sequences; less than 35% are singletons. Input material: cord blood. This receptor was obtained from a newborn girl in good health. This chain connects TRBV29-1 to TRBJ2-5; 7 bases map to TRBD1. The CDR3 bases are TGCAGCGGACAACGCCACAGGGGCAATGAGCAGTACTTC. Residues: CSGQRHRGNEQYF.